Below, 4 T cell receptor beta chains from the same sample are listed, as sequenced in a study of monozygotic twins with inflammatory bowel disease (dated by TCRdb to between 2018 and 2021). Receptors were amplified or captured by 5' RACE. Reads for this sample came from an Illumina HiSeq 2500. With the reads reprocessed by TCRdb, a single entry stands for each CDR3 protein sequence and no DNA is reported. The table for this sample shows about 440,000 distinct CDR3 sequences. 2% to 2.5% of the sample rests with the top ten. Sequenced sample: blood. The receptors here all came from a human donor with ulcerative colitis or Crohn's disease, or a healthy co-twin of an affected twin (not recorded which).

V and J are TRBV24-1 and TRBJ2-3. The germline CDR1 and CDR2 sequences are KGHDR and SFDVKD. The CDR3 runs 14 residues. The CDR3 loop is CATSDPDRTDTQYF.

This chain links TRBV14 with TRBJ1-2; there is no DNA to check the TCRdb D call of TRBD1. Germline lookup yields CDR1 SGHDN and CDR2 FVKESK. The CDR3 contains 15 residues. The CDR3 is CASSQGTGRSSGYTF.

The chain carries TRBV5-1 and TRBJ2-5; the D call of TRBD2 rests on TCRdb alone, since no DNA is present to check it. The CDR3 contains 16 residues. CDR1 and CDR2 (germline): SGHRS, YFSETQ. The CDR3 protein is CASSLGQTLPQETQYF.

The CDR3 spells CASSLELAGGTGELFF. The rearrangement uses TRBV7-2 and TRBJ2-2; TCRdb names TRBD2, which stays unverified in the absence of DNA. Germline CDR1 and CDR2: SGHTA and FQGNSA. The CDR3 is made up of 16 amino acids.